This TCR beta chain derives from a study of cytomegalovirus exposure and HLA in healthy donors. General observations from the study: Later analysis revealed greater clonal expansion in HLA-associated TCR beta chains than in equally common others.

Looked up from germline, CDR1 is SGHAT and CDR2 is FQNNGV. V was pared by 8 bases and J by 4 bases, with 4 bases of the junction left unmatched. The CDR3 consists of 14 residues. A remark on this clone: Its antigen is not identified.

It was with 60 Vbeta and 13 Jbeta primers that the PCR ran. Repertoires were generated with immunoSEQ multiplex PCR, while TCRdb's copy carries only in-frame clones and drops some. The data contain about 130,000 clones, 75% to 85% of them singletons. The sequenced sample consisted of PBMCs. This TCR was recovered from a male donor in good health and CMV-seropositive. The V gene is TRBV11-2, the J gene TRBJ2-5; the match to TRBD2 covers 13 bases. DNA of the CDR3: TGTGCCAGCGGGACTAGCGGGGCCCGAGAGACCCAGTACTTC. Encoded protein: CASGTSGARETQYF.